This record looks at one TCR beta chain sequence and its context. The sample belongs to a study of blood T cell repertoires in COVID-19. Across the study: COVID-19 samples, acute and convalescent, were from the United States, Italy and Spain.

Per the original data handling: Estimation of nucleated cell counts relied on the amplification of reference gene primers. The protocol was immunoSEQ multiplex PCR, while the TCRdb copy is restricted to in-frame clones and leaves out a portion. Clonal size and the V and J genes are those of that table, whereas D and trimming came from the DNA. The data show under 300,000 clones, more than 70% seen once. CDR1 is SGHDT, CDR2 YYEEEE, per germline. The CDR3 extends over 16 amino acids. The V and J ends lost 0 bases and 1 base, in that order; junction bases with no gene match: 3. This TCR was recovered from a woman in her 40s who had recovered from COVID-19. Sequenced sample: peripheral blood. V and J are TRBV5-6 and TRBJ2-5, with TRBD1 matching over 10 bases. The CDR3 nucleotides read TGTGCCAGCAGCTTGGGGGGACAGGGGCGCCAAGAGACCCAGTACTTC. It is translated as CASSLGGQGRQETQYF.